Below, 22 T cell receptor beta chains from the same sample are listed, as sequenced in a study of blood T cell repertoires in COVID-19. The method was immunoSEQ multiplex PCR; TCRdb's version includes in-frame clones alone and lacks a portion of them. This sample has about 43,000 clones, with over 80% found just once. Sequenced input: peripheral blood. These TCRs come from a woman of 80 years or more with acute or convalescent COVID-19.

This chain joins TRBV27 and TRBJ1-5, with D possibly TRBD1 on 5 matching bases. With 4 bases removed from V and 7 bases from J, the gap between germline ends came to 11 bases. The germline CDR1 and CDR2 sequences are MNHEY and SMNVEV (reference sequence). This CDR3 comprises 13 residues. The CDR3 DNA is TGTGCCAGCAGTTGGCAGGGCCCACAGCCCCAGCATTTT. Translating it yields CASSWQGPQPQHF.

This clone has a handful of counts. The rearrangement uses TRBV6-2 or TRBV6-3 and TRBJ2-5; maybe TRBD2 (5 bases). V lost 6 bases, J lost 1 base, and 15 bases lay in between. CDR1 and CDR2 from the germline V gene are MNHEY and SVGEGT. The CDR3 length is 15 residues. The CDR3 nucleotides are TGTGCCAGCAGCATACTCCGCGGGCCCCAAGAGACCCAGTACTTC. The encoded protein is CASSILRGPQETQYF.

This clone was recorded a few times. The chain recombines TRBV28 with TRBJ2-3, with D possibly TRBD2 on 6 matching bases. Germline CDR1 reads MDHEN; CDR2 reads SYDVKM. The ends were cut back, 8 bases at V and 8 bases at J, with 17 bases in the middle. There are 13 residues in the CDR3. The DNA for the CDR3 is TGTGCCAGCGGGGTCCCTAGCGTTCGTACGCAGTATTTT. Translation: CASGVPSVRTQYF.

This clone was seen only a few times. The gene calls are TRBV30 and TRBJ2-7; TRBD1 matches at 10 bases. J was trimmed by 6 bases and V by 0 bases; bases with no gene match: 5. Germline V gene lookup returns CDR1 GTSNPN and CDR2 SVGIG (reference sequence). The CDR3 covers 14 residues. CDR3 sequence (DNA): TGTGCCTGGAGTGTAGACAGGGGGCTTGGCGAGCAGTACTTC. The encoded protein is CAWSVDRGLGEQYF.

The rearrangement links TRBV2 to TRBJ1-1; D may be TRBD1 (6 bases). The CDR3 length is 14 residues. The V gene's germline CDR1 is SNHLY and CDR2 FYNNEI. The V end was cut by 10 bases, the J end by 3 bases, with 18 bases between. The CDR3 coding sequence is TGTGCCACCGAGACAGGTCCCTTGGACACTGAAGCTTTCTTT. It yields the protein CATETGPLDTEAFF. The whole variable domain, filled in from reference TRBV2 and TRBJ1-1, reads EPEVTQTPSHQVTQMGQEVILRCVPISNHLYFYWYRQILGQKVEFLVSFYNNEISEKSEIFDDQFSVERPDGSNFTLKIRSTKLEDSAMYFCATETGPLDTEAFFGQGTRLTVV.

V is TRBV18 and J is TRBJ1-1; 7 bases agree with TRBD1. The CDR3 has 16 amino acids. Per the germline V gene, CDR1 is KGHSH and CDR2 is LQKENI. V shed 6 bases, J shed 3 bases, and the junction held 13 bases outside the gene matches. The CDR3 loop is CASSILQGGEDTEAFF. In DNA form, the CDR3 reads TGTGCCAGCTCGATACTCCAGGGGGGTGAGGACACTGAAGCTTTCTTT.

The J gene is TRBJ1-6, the V gene TRBV19; TRBD1 agrees at 7 bases. The length of the CDR3 is 14 residues. Per germline, CDR1 LNHDA and CDR2 SQIVND (reference sequence). Unmatched junction bases numbered 4, after V lost 3 bases and J lost 8 bases. The CDR3 nucleotides are TGTGCCAGTAGTATGATAGGGGGCCATTCACCCCTCCACTTT. This encodes CASSMIGGHSPLHF.

This chain uses TRBV7-9 with TRBJ1-2, with a possible D match to TRBD1 (5 bases). V was shortened by 1 base and J by 3 bases, with 9 bases between the two germline ends. The germline V gene has CDR1 SEHNR and CDR2 FQNEAQ (reference sequence). This CDR3 spans 14 amino acids. The CDR3 nucleotides are TGTGCCAGCAGCTTAGTCGCAGGGTACTATGGCTACACCTTC. This sequence encodes CASSLVAGYYGYTF.

The chain joins TRBV6-5 to TRBJ2-3; D remains unclear. Germline CDR1 is MNHEY and CDR2 is SVGAGI. Trimming removed 0 bases at V and 4 bases at J, with 5 bases between. This CDR3 comprises 13 residues. The CDR3 nucleotides read TGTGCCAGCAGTTACTCGTTCGCAGATACGCAGTATTTT. Protein product: CASSYSFADTQYF.

The chain recombines TRBV28 with TRBJ2-1; 9 bases map to TRBD2. Per the germline V gene, CDR1 is MDHEN and CDR2 is SYDVKM. Unmatched junction bases numbered 13, after V lost 7 bases and J lost 9 bases. This CDR3 region has 15 residues. The CDR3 reads CASNLSGGPRFEQFF. The CDR3 DNA follows: TGTGCCAGCAACCTTAGCGGGGGCCCCCGTTTTGAGCAGTTCTTC.

The rearrangement uses TRBV7-9 and TRBJ1-1; no reliable D call. Between the trimmed V and J ends, which lost 4 bases and 5 bases, there was a span of 17 bases. CDR1 and CDR2 (germline): SEHNR, FQNEAQ (reference sequence). The CDR3 length is 15 residues. The CDR3 sequence is CASSSDRDVGTEAFF. CDR3 in DNA: TGTGCCAGCAGCTCCGACCGGGATGTCGGAACTGAAGCTTTCTTT.

V is TRBV19 and J is TRBJ1-5; D perhaps matches TRBD1 (6 bases). Germline assignment: CDR1 LNHDA and CDR2 SQIVND (reference sequence). V dropped 6 bases and J dropped 2 bases, with 11 bases sitting between them. The CDR3 runs 14 residues. The CDR3 nucleotides read TGTGCCAGTAGGCACAGGGCAGGCAATCAGCCCCAGCATTTT. This gives the protein CASRHRAGNQPQHF.

The V call is TRBV28, the J call TRBJ1-2, with unresolved D. Trimming stripped 2 bases from V and 6 bases from J, with 7 bases between. Germline V CDR1 and CDR2: MDHEN, SYDVKM. CDR3 size: 12 residues. This chain's CDR3 is CASSLEEDGYTF. In nucleotides, the CDR3 is TGTGCCAGCAGTTTAGAAGAGGATGGCTACACCTTC.

The chain joins TRBV9 to TRBJ2-5; D remains unclear. Germline V gives CDR1 SGDLS, CDR2 YYNGEE. The CDR3 has 14 residues. V lost 0 bases to trimming and J lost 3 bases, with 9 bases between them. CDR3 protein: CASSVDNYEETQYF. The CDR3 nucleotides read TGTGCCAGCAGCGTAGATAACTATGAAGAGACCCAGTACTTC.

V gene TRBV28 combines with J gene TRBJ1-6; D may be TRBD1 (6 bases). The CDR3 has 19 residues. V shed 4 bases and J shed 0 bases, with 19 bases lying between them. From germline, CDR1 is MDHEN and CDR2 SYDVKM. The CDR3 DNA follows: TGTGCCAGCAGTTCCCTCGGGACATCGTCGGGCTCCTATAATTCACCCCTCCACTTT. Translated, it gives CASSSLGTSSGSYNSPLHF.

The J gene is TRBJ1-2, the V gene TRBV30; D is unclear. The CDR3 extends over 13 amino acids. CDR1 and CDR2 (germline): GTSNPN, SVGIG (reference sequence). Trimming took 2 bases from V and 2 from J, leaving 9 bases between them. The CDR3 region is CAWSRGVNYGYTF. CDR3 DNA sequence: TGTGCCTGGAGTCGGGGTGTCAACTATGGCTACACCTTC.

The gene calls are TRBV4-1 and TRBJ2-1; 12 nucleotides match TRBD2. The CDR3 spans 17 residues. Trimming cost V 3 bases and J 6 bases; bases outside gene matches: 9. Looked up from germline, CDR1 is MGHRA and CDR2 is YSYEKL. CDR3 nucleotide sequence: TGCGCCAGCAGCCACAACGCTCTAGCGGGGGGGGGCAATGAGCAGTTCTTC. Its translation: CASSHNALAGGGNEQFF.

The chain links TRBV6-5 to TRBJ1-1; tentatively, D is TRBD1 (6 bases). The CDR3 loop spans 15 amino acids. V lost 6 bases and J lost 1, with 15 bases in between. Germline CDR1 MNHEY, CDR2 SVGAGI. CDR3 sequence reads: CASRSHKQGNTEAFF. The CDR3 nucleotides are TGTGCCAGCAGGTCCCACAAACAGGGGAACACTGAAGCTTTCTTT.

The chain recombines TRBV5-1 with TRBJ2-1; the D gene is possibly TRBD2 (5 bases). Trimming removed 0 bases at V and 7 bases at J, with 17 bases between. The germline CDR1 and CDR2 sequences are SGHRS and YFSETQ. This CDR3 has 16 residues. CDR3 residues: CASSLAGSPRVNEQFF. The CDR3 DNA reads TGCGCCAGCAGCTTGGCGGGGTCACCCCGGGTGAATGAGCAGTTCTTC.

The chain carries TRBV11-1 and TRBJ1-5, with D perhaps matching TRBD1 (6 bases). Trimming left V 5 bases short and J 0 bases short, with 11 bases between. Germline CDR1 SGHAT, CDR2 FQDESV (reference sequence). This CDR3 is 15 amino acids long. CDR3 nucleotides: TGTGCCAGCAGCCTAGACAGGAATAGCAATCAGCCCCAGCATTTT. Amino acid sequence: CASSLDRNSNQPQHF.

The chain employs TRBV12-3 or TRBV12-4 and TRBJ1-1; weak D call: TRBD1 (5 bases). The length of the CDR3 is 13 residues. The V and J ends lost 5 bases and 10 bases respectively, with 17 bases between them. The CDR3 DNA sequence: TGTGCCAGCAGTCGTCCCCAAGGGGCTCCAGCTTTCTTT. This codes for CASSRPQGAPAFF.

A single count supports this clone. CDR3 in amino acids: CASSQESSGGLSFF. The CDR3 DNA sequence: TGTGCCAGCAGCCAAGAAAGTTCCGGGGGGCTGTCTTTCTTT. The V call is TRBV3-1 (or the pseudogene TRBV3-2), the J call TRBJ1-1; D is perhaps TRBD1 (6 bases). Per germline, CDR1 LGHDT and CDR2 YNNKEL (reference sequence). V dropped 0 bases and J dropped 12 bases, with 17 bases sitting between them. The CDR3 is made up of 14 amino acids.